This TCR beta chain is from a study of T cells in Graves' hyperthyroidism and ophthalmopathy. Overall study results and limits: Blood held most thyroid clonotypes expanded above 0.001 frequency.

Diagnosis of hyperthyroidism was new in patients aged 18 to 65, and its duration was under 2 months. CDR1 and CDR2 (germline): KGHSH, LQKENI. This CDR3 is 13 amino acids long. Trimming at V came to 5 bases and at J to 6 bases, leaving 7 bases not matched to a gene. This clonotype appeared many times. Its specificity is not known. The CDR3 regions of TCR beta were amplified from RNA transcripts. First-round RT-PCR targeting the TCR CDR3 was performed with the HTBI primer set. TCRdb fed the multiplex PCR reads into MiXCR, producing one record per CDR3 protein. In the table there are 340,000 or so distinct CDR3 sequences, roughly 18% of which are singletons.

Source material: blood. The V gene is TRBV18, the J gene TRBJ2-7; 7 bases match TRBD2. The receptor comes from a woman between 45 and 65 years old with Graves' hyperthyroidism. In DNA, the CDR3 is TGTGCCAGCTCAAAGACGGGGGGTACCGAGCAGTACGTC. Protein: CASSKTGGTEQYV.